This T cell receptor (beta chain) was captured by sequencing in a study of CD8+CD57+ T cells in acquired aplastic anemia (dated by TCRdb to about 2018). Regarding the complete study: A mean of approximately 3 ug of DNA, ranging from roughly 0.19 to 27.4 ug, was extracted from sorted CD4+ and CD8+ cells. CD8+CD57+ expansion was defined as frequency above the mean frequency observed in healthy subjects.

General conclusions and limits of the study: Twenty-nine CD8+ CDR3 sequences were shared between patients and controls but appeared highly expressed in patients and within their immunodominant clones. Patients and healthy controls showed no significant difference in CD8+ Simpson's diversity (P=0.060).

Patients chosen for sequencing had shown expansion of CD8+CD57+ cells by flow cytometry. Every patient had a diagnosis of severe acquired aplastic anemia based on International Study of Aplastic Anemia and Agranulocytosis and Camitta criteria. Patients had received no therapy at the time of blood sampling. The study deep-sequenced TCR repertoires of sorted CD4+ and CD8+ blood T cells from severe aplastic anemia patients and healthy subjects. Patients were enrolled under clinicaltrials.gov protocols 00001620, 01623167, 00001397, 00071045, 00081523 and 00961064 in the USA. Ficoll-Paque density gradient centrifugation was used to isolate peripheral blood mononuclear cells. Before DNA extraction, CD4+ and CD8+ T cells were sorted with FACS or magnetic beads. As for this clonotype: The antigen it recognizes is unknown. This likely comes from a read error, as the CDR3 has no conserved phenylalanine or tryptophan at its end. Because the CDR3's place on the DNA is in doubt, the DNA is left out and the CDR3 is given as listed by TCRdb.

Profiling of TCR beta VDJ combinations and CDR3 sequences used genomic DNA as the template. An Illumina HiSeq 2000 was the platform used for TCR repertoire sequencing. The source study handled its data this way. Repertoire assessment relied on Simpson's diversity index, CDR3 size and DJ length profiles, and TRBV/TRBJ rearrangement plots. The immunodominant clone was defined as the most abundant DNA sequence in deep sequencing data. CDR3 amino acid sequences were checked for sharing across subjects and were also compared against the VDJdb database and published repertoires. TCRdb reran the public reads through fastp at Q25 and MiXCR, keeping productive beta chains. Rows with one shared CDR3 protein collapse into an entry with the most common genes and DNA. It is TCRdb's table, rather than the study itself, that gives the V and J calls and clone size. The sample table shows 200,000 to 300,000 distinct CDR3 sequences, and 82% are seen once. The top ten hold about 41% of the sample.

This receptor was taken from a human donor with aplastic anemia. The sequencing sample was made of sorted CD4+, CD8+, or CD8+CD57+ T cells (not recorded which) from PBMCs.

The encoded CDR3 is CASSVAGGTETH. Recombination joined TRBV7-8 with TRBJ2-3; the D segment call TRBD2 is taken from the table without a DNA check. CDR1 and CDR2, per the germline V gene, are SGHVS and FQNEAQ. The CDR3 is 12 amino acids long, termini counted.